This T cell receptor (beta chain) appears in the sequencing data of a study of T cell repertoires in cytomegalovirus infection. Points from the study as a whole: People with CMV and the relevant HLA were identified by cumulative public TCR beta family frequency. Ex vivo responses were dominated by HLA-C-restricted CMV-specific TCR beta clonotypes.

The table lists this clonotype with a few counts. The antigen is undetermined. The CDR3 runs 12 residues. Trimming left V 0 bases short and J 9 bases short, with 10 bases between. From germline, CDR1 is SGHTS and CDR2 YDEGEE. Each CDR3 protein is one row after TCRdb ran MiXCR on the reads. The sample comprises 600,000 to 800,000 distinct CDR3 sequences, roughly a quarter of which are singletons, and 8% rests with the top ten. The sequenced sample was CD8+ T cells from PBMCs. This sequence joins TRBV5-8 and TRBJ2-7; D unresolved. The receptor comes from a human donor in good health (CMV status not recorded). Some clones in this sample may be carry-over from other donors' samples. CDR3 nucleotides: TGTGCCAGCAGCTTGGGGGTAGTCTGGCAGTACGTC. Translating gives CASSLGVVWQYV.